Below are 29 T cell receptor beta chains sequenced from a single sample in a study of T cells in Graves' hyperthyroidism and ophthalmopathy. TCR beta CDR3 regions were amplified from RNA transcripts. TCR CDR3 regions were first amplified by RT-PCR with HTBI primers. TCRdb passed the multiplex PCR reads through MiXCR, listing each CDR3 protein once. Among around 420,000 distinct CDR3 sequences listed, less than 20% were seen once. Sequences were obtained from blood. Receptor source: a woman under 30 with Graves' hyperthyroidism.

This clonotype was observed a handful of times. The chain combines TRBV15 with TRBJ1-2, with D unresolved. CDR1 and CDR2 (germline): LNHNV, YYDKDF (reference sequence). The CDR3 loop spans 14 amino acids. Trimming removed 5 bases from V and 3 bases from J, with 13 bases in between. DNA for the CDR3: TGTGCCACCAGCCAGCCCGGGCGGGACTATGGCTACACCTTC. Its protein product is CATSQPGRDYGYTF.

Many counts were recorded for this clonotype. The chain uses TRBV5-6 and TRBJ1-2, with no clear D. CDR3 size: 12 residues. Per the germline V gene, CDR1 is SGHDT and CDR2 is YYEEEE. The V and J ends lost 5 bases and 4 bases respectively, with 9 bases between them. The CDR3 here is CASSLSSYGYTF. The DNA for the CDR3 is TGTGCCAGCAGTTTAAGTTCCTATGGCTACACCTTC.

The V and J genes are TRBV28 and TRBJ1-1, with D perhaps matching TRBD1 (6 bases). V was pared by 2 bases and J by 5 bases, with 12 bases between. The germline V gene encodes CDR1 MDHEN and CDR2 SYDVKM. The CDR3 is 14 residues long. CDR3: CASSLRGGVTEAFF. DNA for the CDR3: TGTGCCAGCAGTTTAAGGGGGGGGGTAACTGAAGCTTTCTTT.

This clonotype was recorded at least ten times. This chain joins TRBV12-3 or TRBV12-4 and TRBJ1-6; possibly TRBD1 for D (6 bases). V lost 3 bases to trimming and J lost 2 bases, with 11 bases between them. CDR3 length: 16 residues. CDR3 nucleotides: TGTGCCAGCAGTTTCCGGGGGGCGGCCTATAATTCACCCCTCCACTTT. Its protein product is CASSFRGAAYNSPLHF.

This clonotype was counted only a few times. CDR3 sequence reads: CASIGTTRYEQYF. The DNA for the CDR3 is TGTGCCAGCATCGGGACCACGAGGTACGAGCAGTACTTC. The genes are TRBV28 and TRBJ2-7; tentatively, D is TRBD1 or TRBD2 (5 bases each). The CDR3 runs to 13 residues. Per the germline V gene, CDR1 is MDHEN and CDR2 is SYDVKM. Between the trimmed V and J ends, which lost 7 bases and 4 bases, there was a span of 14 bases.

The gene calls are TRBV3-1 and TRBJ2-5; 12 bases line up with TRBD2. The CDR3 runs 17 residues. Germline V gene lookup returns CDR1 LGHDT and CDR2 YNNKEL (reference sequence). The junction had 7 bases not matched to a gene; V was cut back by 4 bases and J by 1 base. Here the CDR3 reads CASSRTGLAGSQETQYF. In nucleotides, the CDR3 is TGTGCCAGCAGCCGGACCGGACTAGCGGGATCCCAAGAGACCCAGTACTTC.

This clonotype came up a few times. V usage is TRBV4-1 and J usage is TRBJ2-1, with D possibly matching TRBD2 (6 bases). The CDR3 is 17 amino acids. In germline, CDR1 is MGHRA, CDR2 YSYEKL. V dropped 1 base and J dropped 1 base, with 14 bases sitting between them. This CDR3 is CASSQVPYGSSYNEQFF. The CDR3 coding sequence is TGCGCCAGCAGCCAAGTCCCCTACGGGAGTTCCTACAATGAGCAGTTCTTC.

This clonotype has a count of ten or more. The CDR3 region has the DNA TGTGCCAGCACCCAGGGGGGTAAGCACTACGAGCAGTACTTC. Translated: CASTQGGKHYEQYF. The V call is TRBV28, the J call TRBJ2-7, with TRBD1 as a possible D gene (7 bases). From germline, CDR1 is MDHEN and CDR2 SYDVKM. Trimming removed 7 bases from V and 3 bases from J, with 16 bases in between. The CDR3 is 14 amino acids.

This clonotype was found a few times. The chain carries TRBV10-3 and TRBJ1-2; D perhaps matches TRBD1 (6 bases). CDR1 and CDR2 (germline): ENHRY, SYGVKD. CDR3 length: 13 amino acids. Trimming took off 5 bases at V and 6 bases at J, with 13 bases between the two ends. The CDR3 is CAISPEQGHGYTF. The CDR3 nucleotides are TGTGCCATCAGTCCGGAACAGGGTCATGGCTACACCTTC.

This clonotype appeared many times. This chain connects TRBV2 to TRBJ1-4, with 7 bases aligning to TRBD1. Germline CDR1 reads SNHLY; CDR2 reads FYNNEI. The CDR3 extends over 13 amino acids. The V gene end was trimmed by 6 bases and the J gene end by 7 bases; junction bases not matched to a gene: 5. CDR3 protein: CASRTGSAEKLFF. DNA for the CDR3: TGTGCCAGCAGGACAGGGAGTGCTGAAAAACTGTTTTTT.

This clonotype was detected ten times or more. The chain combines TRBV7-9 with TRBJ2-1; D remains ambiguous. V lost 6 bases, J lost 2 bases, and 8 bases lay in between. Germline loops: CDR1 SEHNR, CDR2 FQNEAQ (reference sequence). CDR3 length equals 13 residues. This CDR3 is CASSSRAYNEQFF. The CDR3 DNA follows: TGTGCCAGCAGTTCTAGGGCCTACAATGAGCAGTTCTTC.

This rearrangement joins TRBV9 to TRBJ2-3; no clear D. The CDR3 runs 15 residues. Trimming stripped 0 bases from V and 1 base from J, with 9 bases between. Germline CDR1 reads SGDLS; CDR2 reads YYNGEE. This CDR3 is CASSVAPFGTDTQYF. CDR3 nucleotides: TGTGCCAGCAGCGTAGCTCCCTTCGGCACAGATACGCAGTATTTT.

The rearrangement links TRBV3-1 to TRBJ1-5, with a possible D match to TRBD1 (5 bases). There are 14 residues in the CDR3. The V and J ends lost 5 bases and 7 bases respectively, with 15 bases between them. Germline-derived CDR1 and CDR2 are LGHDT and YNNKEL (reference sequence). CDR3 DNA sequence: TGTGCCAGCAGCTTACGAGGCGGGGGACAGCCCCAGCATTTT. It translates to CASSLRGGGQPQHF.

This clonotype was counted between two and nine times. The chain carries TRBV5-6 and TRBJ1-3; no reliable D call. CDR3 size: 12 residues. Trimming removed 0 bases at V and 7 bases at J, with 5 bases between. The germline gives CDR1 SGHDT, CDR2 YYEEEE. CDR3 bases: TGTGCCAGCAGCTTGGGGTGGAACACCATATATTTT. Its translation is CASSLGWNTIYF.

This clonotype was picked up many times. V is TRBV20-1 and J is TRBJ1-1, with unresolved D. The CDR3 loop spans 11 amino acids. Germline CDR1 DFQATT, CDR2 SNEGSKA (reference sequence). V lost 3 bases and J 8 bases, leaving 10 bases between the germline ends. DNA of the CDR3: TGCAGTGCTAGCCAGGATTGGGAAGCTTTCTTT. It encodes CSASQDWEAFF.

This clonotype was counted a few times. This rearrangement joins TRBV6-2 or TRBV6-3 to TRBJ2-7, with D possibly matching TRBD2 (5 bases). Between the trimmed V and J ends, which lost 5 bases and 2 bases, there was a span of 19 bases. The CDR3 contains 16 residues. The germline V gene encodes CDR1 MNHEY and CDR2 SVGEGT. The CDR3 nucleotides are TGTGCCAGCAGTACCTCAGCGGATCCTTATCCCTACGAGCAGTACTTC. Translation gives CASSTSADPYPYEQYF.

There are many counts of this clonotype. This chain joins TRBV11-2 and TRBJ2-3; D uncertain. CDR3 length equals 12 residues. Germline V gives CDR1 SGHAT, CDR2 FQNNGV. V lost 4 bases and J 5 bases, leaving 7 bases between the germline ends. This CDR3 reads CASSSRGDTQYF. CDR3 coding DNA: TGTGCCAGCAGCTCTAGAGGAGATACGCAGTATTTT. The full variable domain, its missing parts supplied by reference TRBV11-2 and TRBJ2-3, is EAGVAQSPRYKIIEKRQSVAFWCNPISGHATLYWYQQILGQGPKLLIQFQNNGVVDDSQLPKDRFSAERLKGVDSTLKIQPAKLEDSAVYLCASSSRGDTQYFGPGTRLTVL.

This clonotype was seen ten or more times. The V call is TRBV7-2, the J call TRBJ1-2; unclear D gene. V was cut by 3 bases and J by 5 bases, with 13 bases left in between. This CDR3 is 14 amino acids long. Germline CDR1 SGHTA, CDR2 FQGNSA. DNA for the CDR3: TGTGCCAGCAGCTTCCAACAGTTACTATATGGCTACACCTTC. Translated: CASSFQQLLYGYTF.

This clonotype was seen a handful of times. The chain joins TRBV25-1 to TRBJ2-1; 10 nucleotides agree with TRBD2. The ends lost 4 bases at V and 7 bases at J; junction bases unmatched: 7. Germline V lookup: CDR1 MGHDK, CDR2 SYGVNS. This CDR3 is built from 15 residues. The CDR3 DNA is TGTGCCAGCAGTGCGTTAGCGGGAGGAAGGAATGAGCAGTTCTTC. Translation gives CASSALAGGRNEQFF.

This clonotype was detected many times. J is TRBJ2-3 and V is TRBV5-1, with D perhaps matching TRBD2 (6 bases). This CDR3 is 15 amino acids long. V dropped 0 bases and J dropped 3 bases, with 11 bases sitting between them. CDR1 and CDR2 (germline): SGHRS, YFSETQ. CDR3 DNA sequence: TGCGCCAGCAGCTTGGAGGCGGGGTCTACAGATACGCAGTATTTT. This gives the protein CASSLEAGSTDTQYF.

This clonotype came up many times. This chain connects TRBV28 to TRBJ2-7; 7 bases are shared with TRBD1. In germline, CDR1 is MDHEN, CDR2 SYDVKM. The trim removed 7 bases at V and 2 bases at J, leaving 8 bases unmatched. CDR3 length: 14 amino acids. The CDR3 loop reads CASMPSDRPYEQYF. CDR3 sequence (DNA): TGTGCCAGCATGCCTTCGGACAGGCCCTACGAGCAGTACTTC.

This clonotype has just a few counts. The genes are TRBV4-1 and TRBJ1-6, with D uncertain. The germline V gene has CDR1 MGHRA and CDR2 YSYEKL. This CDR3 has 17 amino acids. Trimming took off 4 bases at V and 0 bases at J, with 13 bases between the two ends. DNA for the CDR3: TGCGCCAGCAGCCCAGCGGGCTTGAGCTCCTATAATTCACCCCTCCACTTT. Translating gives CASSPAGLSSYNSPLHF.

V usage is TRBV19 and J usage is TRBJ2-1; D call uncertain. CDR3 size: 14 residues. Germline V CDR1 and CDR2: LNHDA, SQIVND (reference sequence). V gave up 1 base and J gave up 6 bases, with 10 bases separating them. CDR3 DNA: TGTGCCAGTAGTATAGCGGAGATTAGCAATGAGCAGTTCTTC. Its translation is CASSIAEISNEQFF.

This clonotype was recorded many times. This chain joins TRBV5-8 and TRBJ2-5; 7 nucleotides agree with TRBD2. Germline V gene lookup returns CDR1 SGHTS and CDR2 YDEGEE. The CDR3 runs to 15 residues. The ends lost 4 bases at V and 1 base at J; junction bases unmatched: 7. The CDR3 DNA reads TGTGCCAGCAGCGGGGGGGGACTGAGCCAAGAGACCCAGTACTTC. Encoded protein: CASSGGGLSQETQYF.

This clonotype was observed at least ten times. The gene calls are TRBV28 and TRBJ1-1; 9 bases fit TRBD1. CDR3 length: 13 amino acids. V was pared by 7 bases and J by 4 bases, with 4 bases of the junction left unmatched. The germline gives CDR1 MDHEN, CDR2 SYDVKM. In DNA, the CDR3 is TGTGCCAGCAAGACAGGGGGGCGCACTGAAGCTTTCTTT. This gives the protein CASKTGGRTEAFF.

The genes are TRBV20-1 and TRBJ1-1, with D uncertain. This CDR3 has 12 amino acids. V lost 3 bases and J 8 bases, leaving 13 bases between the germline ends. The germline V gene encodes CDR1 DFQATT and CDR2 SNEGSKA (reference sequence). Written as DNA, the CDR3 is TGCAGTGCTAGTCAAGCCGACGGCGAAGCTTTCTTT. The encoded protein is CSASQADGEAFF.

Concerning this clonotype: This may be a read error: a much more frequent sequence differs by one nucleotide. CDR3: CSAMTGTASYEQYF. The CDR3 DNA follows: TGCAGTGCCATGACAGGGACAGCCTCCTACGAGCAGTACTTC. V usage is TRBV20-1 and J usage is TRBJ2-7, with TRBD1 matching over 7 bases. The trim removed 6 bases at V and 0 bases at J, leaving 8 bases unmatched. The CDR3 runs to 14 residues. In germline, CDR1 is DFQATT, CDR2 SNEGSKA (reference sequence).

This clonotype came up many times. The rearrangement links TRBV20-1 to TRBJ2-1, with TRBD2 matching over 10 bases. V lost 6 bases, J lost 4 bases, and 9 bases stayed unmatched. The CDR3 spans 15 residues. Germline V gene data show CDR1 as DFQATT and CDR2 as SNEGSKA (reference sequence). The CDR3 loop is CSASPGLATYNEQFF. DNA for the CDR3: TGCAGTGCCTCACCGGGACTAGCGACGTACAATGAGCAGTTCTTC.

This clonotype has a single count. The chain combines TRBV30 with TRBJ1-5; possible D gene TRBD1, 5 bases. The germline V gene has CDR1 GTSNPN and CDR2 SVGIG (reference sequence). The CDR3 is made up of 16 amino acids. Trimming took off 1 base at V and 2 bases at J, with 15 bases between the two ends. CDR3 nucleotide sequence: TGTGCCTGGAGTGCCCGCAGCGGGGGGGGCAATCAGCCCCAGCATTTT. Amino acids: CAWSARSGGGNQPQHF.